This entry features one T cell receptor beta chain sequence. Per the germline V gene, CDR1 is LGHDT and CDR2 is YNNKEL (reference sequence). V shed 2 bases, J shed 4 bases, and the junction held 4 bases outside the gene matches. The CDR3 contains 15 residues. This sample was taken from a study of blood T cell repertoires in COVID-19. Background on the study: Material from acute and convalescent COVID-19 was sourced from the United States, Italy and Spain.

Method: immunoSEQ multiplex PCR; TCRdb's copy keeps in-frame clones and lacks some. The data hold around 220,000 clones, with roughly 84% observed a single time. Sample: peripheral blood. The sequence derives from a woman aged 40 to 55 who had recovered from COVID-19. The chain links TRBV3-1 (or the pseudogene TRBV3-2) to TRBJ2-3, with TRBD2 matching 9 bases. As DNA, the CDR3 is TGTGCCAGCAGCCAACCGGGACTAGCCTCAGATACGCAGTATTTT. Its protein product is CASSQPGLASDTQYF.